The 23 T cell receptor beta chains given below trace back to one sample, sequenced in a study of radiation and T cells in renal cell carcinoma. Time point: baseline pretreatment blood. Noted treatment: 15 Gy SBRT to primary tumor, nephrectomy 4 weeks later. Produced via immunoSEQ multiplex PCR; TCRdb's table is partial and in-frame only. This table holds some 150,000 clones, around four fifths found once. The specimen was blood, collected from a patient whose treatment included radiotherapy and nephrectomy. The source of these receptors is a woman in her 50s with renal cell carcinoma.

The chain joins TRBV5-5 to TRBJ2-7; no definite D call. Germline CDR1 SGHKS, CDR2 YYEKEE (reference sequence). V dropped 1 base and J dropped 0 bases, with 8 bases sitting between them. CDR3 size: 14 residues. This CDR3 reads CASSLSPSSYEQYF. As DNA, the CDR3 is TGTGCCAGCAGCTTGAGTCCCAGCTCCTACGAGCAGTACTTC.

The chain links TRBV5-1 to TRBJ2-2, with a possible D match to TRBD2 (6 bases). Germline loops: CDR1 SGHRS, CDR2 YFSETQ. Trimming cost V 0 bases and J 7 bases, with 13 bases left between them. The CDR3 consists of 15 residues. The CDR3 sequence is CASSLVAVGSGELFF. The CDR3 DNA reads as TGCGCCAGCAGCTTGGTGGCGGTCGGGAGCGGGGAGCTGTTTTTT.

CDR3 in amino acids: CASSSEGGNSYEQYF. The CDR3, as DNA: TGTGCCAGCAGCTCGGAGGGCGGGAACTCCTACGAGCAGTACTTC. This chain connects TRBV7-2 to TRBJ2-7; TRBD2 might be the D (6 bases). CDR3 length equals 15 residues. The germline V gene has CDR1 SGHTA and CDR2 FQGNSA. Deletions cut 4 bases from V and 0 bases from J, with 13 bases between.

The gene calls are TRBV7-9 and TRBJ2-5; tentatively, D is TRBD2 (5 bases). Trimming took off 2 bases at V and 5 bases at J, with 6 bases between the two ends. CDR3 length equals 12 residues. Germline V CDR1 and CDR2: SEHNR, FQNEAQ (reference sequence). CDR3 protein: CASSLRGETQYF. The CDR3 nucleotides are TGTGCCAGCAGCTTAAGAGGGGAGACCCAGTACTTC.

The chain is built from TRBV6-5 and TRBJ1-1; the D is unclear. This CDR3 is built from 12 residues. Trimming stripped 4 bases from V and 0 bases from J, with 3 bases between. Germline CDR1 and CDR2: MNHEY and SVGAGI. CDR3 DNA: TGTGCCAGCAGTTCAATGAACACTGAAGCTTTCTTT. It is translated as CASSSMNTEAFF.

Only one count was recorded for this clone. The chain combines TRBV9 with TRBJ2-7; 7 bases match TRBD1. The junction had 6 bases not matched to a gene; V was cut back by 0 bases and J by 6 bases. Germline CDR1 reads SGDLS; CDR2 reads YYNGEE. The CDR3 has 14 residues. DNA for the CDR3: TGTGCCAGCAGCGTAGGGGGGACAGAGAGCGAGCAGTACTTC. Encoded protein: CASSVGGTESEQYF.

The CDR3 DNA reads TGTGCCAGCGCTCGAGGAGCGGAACAAGAGACCCAGTACTTC. As protein: CASARGAEQETQYF. The genes are TRBV9 and TRBJ2-5; possibly TRBD2 for D (5 bases). The CDR3 has 14 amino acids. Trimming shortened V by 7 bases and J by 2 bases, and 15 bases separated the two germline ends. Germline CDR1 is SGDLS and CDR2 is YYNGEE.

The chain couples TRBV7-8 to TRBJ2-1; 7 bases align to TRBD1. The CDR3 loop spans 16 amino acids. The junction had 8 bases not matched to a gene; V was cut back by 6 bases and J by 0 bases. Germline CDR1 is SGHVS and CDR2 is FQNEAQ. The chain's CDR3 is CASRGTAKLSYNEQFF. The CDR3 DNA sequence: TGTGCCAGCAGGGGGACAGCCAAGCTCTCCTACAATGAGCAGTTCTTC.

The chain carries TRBV6-5 and TRBJ2-7; D assignment may be TRBD1 or TRBD2 (5 bases each). The CDR3 consists of 15 residues. CDR1 is MNHEY, CDR2 SVGAGI, per germline. Trimming left V 4 bases short and J 2 bases short, with 15 bases between. The chain's CDR3 is CASSSTWDAAYEQYF. The CDR3 DNA follows: TGTGCCAGCAGTTCTACCTGGGACGCTGCCTACGAGCAGTACTTC.

V usage is TRBV14 and J usage is TRBJ2-1; perhaps TRBD1 as D (5 bases). Deletions cut 1 base from V and 9 bases from J, with 13 bases between. Germline V gives CDR1 SGHDN, CDR2 FVKESK. There are 14 residues in the CDR3. As DNA, the CDR3 is TGTGCCAGCAGCCAAGCCTCGACAGTCGGTGAGCAGTTCTTC. Translating gives CASSQASTVGEQFF.

The V and J genes are TRBV7-2 and TRBJ1-1, with 7 positions matching TRBD1. CDR3 size: 15 residues. In germline, CDR1 is SGHTA, CDR2 FQGNSA. Germline trimming cut 3 bases from V and 4 bases from J; bases unmatched to any gene: 8. CDR3 in amino acids: CASSFPTGYGTEAFF. CDR3 sequence (DNA): TGTGCCAGCAGCTTCCCGACAGGGTATGGCACTGAAGCTTTCTTT.

The V and J genes are TRBV25-1 and TRBJ2-3; the D call may be TRBD1 or TRBD2 (6 bases each). Trimming left V 3 bases short and J 2 bases short, with 18 bases between. The CDR3 is made up of 17 amino acids. Germline values: CDR1 MGHDK, CDR2 SYGVNS. Written as DNA, the CDR3 is TGTGCCAGCAGTGACATGCGGTCGGGGGCCCACACAGATACGCAGTATTTT. This encodes CASSDMRSGAHTDTQYF. The full variable domain, its missing parts supplied by reference TRBV25-1 and TRBJ2-3, is EADIYQTPRYLVIGTGKKITLECSQTMGHDKMYWYQQDPGMELHLIHYSYGVNSTEKGDLSSESTVSRIRTEHFPLTLESARPSHTSQYLCASSDMRSGAHTDTQYFGPGTRLTVL.

This sequence joins TRBV9 and TRBJ2-5; tentatively, D is TRBD2 (5 bases). The V gene lost 0 bases and the J gene lost 9 bases, with 12 bases spanning the gap. Germline lookup yields CDR1 SGDLS and CDR2 YYNGEE. This CDR3 is 13 amino acids long. This chain's CDR3 is CASSVGEVGAQYF. The CDR3 DNA sequence: TGTGCCAGCAGCGTAGGCGAGGTCGGGGCCCAGTACTTC.

This clone was counted a few times. V and J are TRBV18 and TRBJ1-5, with D unresolved. Trimming took off 6 bases at V and 0 bases at J, with 6 bases between the two ends. This CDR3 is 13 amino acids long. CDR1 and CDR2 (germline): KGHSH, LQKENI. The chain's CDR3 is CASSLSSNQPQHF. DNA of the CDR3: TGTGCCAGCTCGCTCAGTAGCAATCAGCCCCAGCATTTT.

The V and J genes are TRBV2 and TRBJ2-1; 10 bases match TRBD2. The V gene's germline CDR1 is SNHLY and CDR2 FYNNEI. The CDR3 is made up of 14 amino acids. The trim removed 6 bases at V and 9 bases at J, leaving 8 bases unmatched. The CDR3, as DNA: TGTGCCAGCAGCTTAGCGGGAGGAGGTAGTGAGCAGTTCTTC. It is translated as CASSLAGGGSEQFF.

The chain employs TRBV5-4 and TRBJ1-3; possible D gene TRBD1, 5 bases. CDR3 length equals 15 residues. Germline V gene lookup returns CDR1 SGHNT and CDR2 YYREEE (reference sequence). V lost 5 bases and J 0 bases, leaving 12 bases between the germline ends. The CDR3 loop is CASSPSRDSGNTIYF. The CDR3 region has the DNA TGTGCCAGCAGTCCCAGCAGGGACTCTGGAAACACCATATATTTT.

V is TRBV7-2 and J is TRBJ2-7; 10 bases align to TRBD2. V trimming: 6 bases; J trimming: 2 bases; junction bases outside the gene matches: 10. The CDR3 is 16 amino acids. Per germline, CDR1 SGHTA and CDR2 FQGNSA. The CDR3 protein is CASSYTGTSETYEQYF. DNA of the CDR3: TGTGCCAGCAGTTACACCGGGACTAGCGAGACCTACGAGCAGTACTTC.

The gene calls are TRBV6-6 and TRBJ1-2; D is perhaps TRBD1 (5 bases). The germline CDR1 and CDR2 sequences are MNHNY and SVGAGI (reference sequence). CDR3 length: 14 amino acids. The V end lost 6 bases, the J end lost 2 bases, and 13 bases lay between the germline ends. The CDR3 region is CASSPGQGNYGYTF. DNA of the CDR3: TGTGCCAGCAGCCCCGGGCAGGGCAACTATGGCTACACCTTC.

This chain links TRBV25-1 with TRBJ1-1; D is possibly TRBD1 (5 bases). This CDR3 comprises 12 residues. Germline lookup yields CDR1 MGHDK and CDR2 SYGVNS. The ends were cut back, 7 bases at V and 2 bases at J, with 8 bases in the middle. In nucleotides, the CDR3 is TGTGCCAGCAAGAGGGGCAACACTGAAGCTTTCTTT. This translates into CASKRGNTEAFF.

This chain uses TRBV4-3 with TRBJ1-5; D is possibly TRBD1 (5 bases). Germline V CDR1 and CDR2: LGHNA, YSLEER. This CDR3 contains 13 residues. Trimming stripped 3 bases from V and 3 bases from J, with 6 bases between. For the CDR3, the DNA is TGCGCCAGCAGCCAGGGACTCAATCAGCCCCAGCATTTT. Amino acids: CASSQGLNQPQHF.

This clone occurred once. The chain is built from TRBV7-2 and TRBJ1-4, with a possible D match to TRBD1 (6 bases). V lost 4 bases and J 8 bases, leaving 14 bases between the germline ends. This CDR3 is 14 amino acids long. Germline V gene sequence: CDR1 SGHTA, CDR2 FQGNSA. The CDR3 DNA reads TGTGCCAGCAGCTATCAACAGGGAGGCGAAAAACTGTTTTTT. The encoded protein is CASSYQQGGEKLFF.

The chain links TRBV7-2 to TRBJ2-2; D is possibly TRBD1 (6 bases). The V end was cut by 5 bases, the J end by 1 base, with 11 bases between. This CDR3 contains 15 residues. Germline CDR1 reads SGHTA; CDR2 reads FQGNSA. The CDR3 bases are TGTGCCAGCAGCCGAGACAGGCAGAACACCGGGGAGCTGTTTTTT. It yields the protein CASSRDRQNTGELFF.

V gene TRBV19 combines with J gene TRBJ1-1; D is uncertain. Germline CDR1 reads LNHDA; CDR2 reads SQIVND (reference sequence). The CDR3 has 13 residues. Between the trimmed V and J ends, which lost 4 bases and 4 bases, there was a span of 10 bases. DNA for the CDR3: TGTGCCAGTAGTACCGTCCGGAGCACTGAAGCTTTCTTT. It is translated as CASSTVRSTEAFF.